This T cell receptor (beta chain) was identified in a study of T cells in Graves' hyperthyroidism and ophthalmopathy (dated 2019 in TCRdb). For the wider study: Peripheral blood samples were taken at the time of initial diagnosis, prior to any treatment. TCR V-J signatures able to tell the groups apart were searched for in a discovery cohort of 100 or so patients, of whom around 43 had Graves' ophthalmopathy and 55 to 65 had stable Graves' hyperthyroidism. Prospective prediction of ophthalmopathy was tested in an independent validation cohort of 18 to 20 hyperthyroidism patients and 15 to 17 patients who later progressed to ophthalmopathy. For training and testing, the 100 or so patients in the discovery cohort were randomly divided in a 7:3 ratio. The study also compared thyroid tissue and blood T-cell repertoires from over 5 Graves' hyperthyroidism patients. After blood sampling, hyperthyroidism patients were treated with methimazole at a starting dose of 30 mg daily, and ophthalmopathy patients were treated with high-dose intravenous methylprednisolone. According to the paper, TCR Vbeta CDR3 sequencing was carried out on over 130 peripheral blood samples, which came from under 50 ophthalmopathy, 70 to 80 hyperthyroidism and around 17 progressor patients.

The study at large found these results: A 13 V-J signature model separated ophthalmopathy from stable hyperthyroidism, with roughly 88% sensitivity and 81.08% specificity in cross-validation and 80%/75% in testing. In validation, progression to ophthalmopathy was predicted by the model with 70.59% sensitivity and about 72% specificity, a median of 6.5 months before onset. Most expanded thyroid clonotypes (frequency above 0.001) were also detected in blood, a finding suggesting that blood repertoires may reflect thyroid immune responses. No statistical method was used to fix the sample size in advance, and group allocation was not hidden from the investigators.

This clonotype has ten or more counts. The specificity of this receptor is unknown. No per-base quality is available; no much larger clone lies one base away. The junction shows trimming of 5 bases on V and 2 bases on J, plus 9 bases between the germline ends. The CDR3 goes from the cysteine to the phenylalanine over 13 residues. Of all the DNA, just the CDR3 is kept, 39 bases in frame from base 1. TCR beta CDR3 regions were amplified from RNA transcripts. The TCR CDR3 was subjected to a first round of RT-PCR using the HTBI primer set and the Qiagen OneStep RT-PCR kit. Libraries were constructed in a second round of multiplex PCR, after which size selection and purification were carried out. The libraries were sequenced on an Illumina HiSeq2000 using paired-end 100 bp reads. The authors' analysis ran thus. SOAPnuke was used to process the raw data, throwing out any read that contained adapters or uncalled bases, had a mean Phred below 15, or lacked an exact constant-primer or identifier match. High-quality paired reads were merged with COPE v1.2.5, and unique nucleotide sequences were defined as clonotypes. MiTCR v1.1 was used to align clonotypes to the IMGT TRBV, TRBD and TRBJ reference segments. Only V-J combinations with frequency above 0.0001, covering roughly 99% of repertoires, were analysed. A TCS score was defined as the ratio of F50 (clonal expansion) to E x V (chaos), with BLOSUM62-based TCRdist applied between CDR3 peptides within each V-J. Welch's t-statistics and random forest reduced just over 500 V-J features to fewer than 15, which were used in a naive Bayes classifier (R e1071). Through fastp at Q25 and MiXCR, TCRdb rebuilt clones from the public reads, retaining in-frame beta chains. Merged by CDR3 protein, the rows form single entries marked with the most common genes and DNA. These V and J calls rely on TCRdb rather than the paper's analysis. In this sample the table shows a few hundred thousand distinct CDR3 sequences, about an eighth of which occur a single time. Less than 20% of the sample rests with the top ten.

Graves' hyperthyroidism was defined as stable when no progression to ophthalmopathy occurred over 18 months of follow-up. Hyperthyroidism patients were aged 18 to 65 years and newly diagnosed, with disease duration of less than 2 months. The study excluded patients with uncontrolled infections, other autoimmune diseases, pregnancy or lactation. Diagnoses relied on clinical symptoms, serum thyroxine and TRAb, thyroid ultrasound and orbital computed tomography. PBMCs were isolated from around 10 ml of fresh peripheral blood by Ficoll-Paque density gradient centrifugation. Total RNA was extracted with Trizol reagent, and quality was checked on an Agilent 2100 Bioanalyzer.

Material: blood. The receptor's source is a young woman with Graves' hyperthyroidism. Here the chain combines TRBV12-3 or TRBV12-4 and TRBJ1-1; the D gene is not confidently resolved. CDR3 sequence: CASSQTDNTEAFF. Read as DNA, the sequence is TGTGCCAGCAGTCAGACTGACAACACTGAAGCTTTCTTT.